A selection of T cell receptor beta chains follows, all from one sample in a study of vaccination and CD4 T cells after COVID-19. These receptors are not linked to any known antigen. TCRdb passed the PCR reads through MiXCR, listing each CDR3 protein once. Of around 9,400 distinct CDR3 sequences in the sample, roughly 24% were seen once. This specimen consisted of CD4+ T cells from blood, cultured in vitro, obtained after SARS-CoV-2 vaccination. The receptors originated from a human donor who had recovered from COVID-19. Both conserved end residues are part of each CDR3. The D gene is left open where the match is weak. Clone size is stated in some rows and not others, as once, few, many or a class when expanded.

size,J,V,D,CDR3,DNA
medium-sized,TRBJ1-6,TRBV7-9,.,CARIEWWELWVLNNSPLHF,TGTGCCAGGATCGAATGGTGGGAGTTGTGGGTCCTCAATAATTCACCCCTCCACTTT
few,TRBJ2-1,TRBV20-1,TRBD2,CSARGRSGVSYNEQFF,TGCAGTGCTAGAGGCCGCAGCGGGGTCTCCTACAATGAGCAGTTCTTC
few,TRBJ2-6,TRBV20-1,.,CSARGGSGANVLTF,TGCAGCGCCCGAGGGGGCTCTGGGGCCAACGTCCTGACTTTC
.,TRBJ2-1,TRBV11-2,TRBD2,CASSLRTSGTPGNEQFF,TGTGCCAGCAGCTTAAGGACTAGCGGGACACCGGGCAATGAGCAGTTCTTC
.,TRBJ2-5,TRBV24-1,TRBD2,CATSDFGLAQETQYF,TGTGCCACCAGTGATTTCGGACTAGCCCAAGAGACCCAGTACTTC
.,TRBJ1-5,TRBV19,.,CASTYYPSDQPQHF,TGTGCCAGTACCTATTACCCCTCGGATCAGCCCCAGCATTTT
.,TRBJ2-7,TRBV20-1,.,CSACCIPSSYEQYF,TGCAGTGCCTGCTGCATACCGAGCTCCTACGAGCAGTACTTC
few,TRBJ2-5,TRBV20-1,TRBD1,CSARRTGAVGTQYF,TGCAGTGCTAGGAGGACAGGGGCCGTGGGGACCCAGTACTTC
.,TRBJ1-1,TRBV7-2,.,CASSLRSAANTEAFF,TGTGCCAGCAGCTTACGTTCGGCAGCGAACACTGAAGCTTTCTTT
few,TRBJ1-3,TRBV11-3,.,CASSPSGAGNTIYF,TGTGCCAGCAGCCCATCGGGGGCTGGAAACACCATATATTTT
.,TRBJ2-1,TRBV29-1,TRBD2,CSGRGTSGSNEQFF,TGCAGCGGCCGAGGGACTAGCGGGAGCAATGAGCAGTTCTTC
few,TRBJ2-3,TRBV10-3,.,CAISDGQGGGTQYF,TGTGCCATCAGTGACGGGCAGGGGGGGGGTACGCAGTATTTT
.,TRBJ2-7,TRBV15,TRBD2,CAASRPGLAGAYEQYF,TGTGCCGCCAGCAGACCCGGACTAGCGGGAGCGTACGAGCAGTACTTC
.,TRBJ2-1,TRBV24-1,.,CATSDRVNFDNEQFF,TGTGCCACCAGTGATAGGGTGAACTTTGACAATGAGCAGTTCTTC
.,TRBJ1-1,TRBV6-1,.,CASSRPRDGDTEAFF,TGTGCCAGCAGTAGGCCCAGGGACGGAGACACTGAAGCTTTCTTT
.,TRBJ2-7,TRBV4-1,.,CASSQASGTTYEQYF,TGCGCCAGCAGCCAAGCCTCCGGGACGACCTACGAGCAGTACTTC
.,TRBJ1-6,TRBV19,.,CASSIEGGTLHF,TGTGCCAGTAGTATAGAAGGAGGGACCCTCCACTTT
.,TRBJ2-7,TRBV9,TRBD2,CASSLSGRAHEQYF,TGTGCCAGCAGCCTCAGCGGGAGGGCCCACGAGCAGTACTTC
few,TRBJ1-1,TRBV7-6,.,CASSSGPEAFF,TGTGCCAGCAGCTCGGGACCAGAAGCTTTCTTT
.,TRBJ1-1,TRBV7-8,TRBD1,CASSLGATRGRTEAFF,TGTGCCAGCAGCTTAGGGGCTACCAGGGGGCGAACTGAAGCTTTCTTT
medium-sized,TRBJ2-7,TRBV20-1,TRBD1,CSAMGQFYEQYF,TGCAGTGCTATGGGACAGTTCTACGAGCAGTACTTC
few,TRBJ2-6,TRBV6-4,TRBD1,CASRGTDRGNYPGANVLTF,TGTGCCAGCAGAGGAACGGACAGGGGAAATTACCCTGGGGCCAACGTCCTGACTTTC
.,TRBJ2-4,TRBV20-1,TRBD2,CSAPPPSGSTKNIQYF,TGCAGTGCTCCCCCCCCTAGCGGGAGTACCAAAAACATTCAGTACTTC
few,TRBJ1-2,TRBV27,.,CASSFGLGGQYGYTF,TGTGCCAGCAGTTTTGGACTCGGGGGGCAATATGGCTACACCTTC
few,TRBJ1-1,TRBV20-1,TRBD1,CSARAPRGRNTEAFF,TGCAGTGCTAGAGCTCCCAGGGGGAGGAACACTGAAGCTTTCTTT
.,TRBJ2-1,TRBV4-3,.,CASSEDRFSYNEQFF,TGCGCCAGCAGCGAAGACAGATTCTCCTACAATGAGCAGTTCTTC
.,TRBJ2-5,TRBV5-4,.,CASSLGGVAGTETQYF,TGTGCCAGCAGTTTGGGCGGGGTGGCCGGGACGGAGACCCAGTACTTC
few,TRBJ1-6,TRBV28,.,CASSLLGSPLHF,TGTGCCAGCAGCTTACTAGGTTCACCCCTCCACTTT
.,TRBJ2-7,TRBV7-2,.,CASSLPPHEQYF,TGTGCCAGCAGCTTGCCCCCCCACGAGCAGTACTTC
few,TRBJ1-1,TRBV28,.,CASSLSRVRTEAFF,TGTGCCAGCAGTTTAAGCAGGGTTAGGACTGAAGCTTTCTTT
few,TRBJ1-6,TRBV6-1,TRBD1,CASSPTGGNSPLHF,TGTGCCAGCAGTCCGACAGGGGGCAATTCACCCCTCCACTTT
few,TRBJ1-4,TRBV7-9,.,CASSLKGGLGEKLFF,TGTGCCAGCAGCTTAAAGGGGGGGCTAGGGGAAAAACTGTTTTTT
medium-sized,TRBJ2-7,TRBV7-2,TRBD2,CASSLDGLAGREQYF,TGTGCCAGCAGCTTAGATGGACTAGCGGGACGGGAGCAGTACTTC
.,TRBJ2-1,TRBV28,TRBD2,CASSHGLAGLTYNEQFF,TGTGCCAGCAGTCACGGACTAGCGGGACTTACCTACAATGAGCAGTTCTTC
few,TRBJ2-6,TRBV4-3,.,CASSQVRSSGANVLTF,TGCGCCAGCAGCCAAGTTCGTTCCTCTGGGGCCAACGTCCTGACTTTC
.,TRBJ1-2,TRBV29-1,.,CSVEESSYTF,TGCAGCGTTGAAGAATCCAGCTACACCTTC